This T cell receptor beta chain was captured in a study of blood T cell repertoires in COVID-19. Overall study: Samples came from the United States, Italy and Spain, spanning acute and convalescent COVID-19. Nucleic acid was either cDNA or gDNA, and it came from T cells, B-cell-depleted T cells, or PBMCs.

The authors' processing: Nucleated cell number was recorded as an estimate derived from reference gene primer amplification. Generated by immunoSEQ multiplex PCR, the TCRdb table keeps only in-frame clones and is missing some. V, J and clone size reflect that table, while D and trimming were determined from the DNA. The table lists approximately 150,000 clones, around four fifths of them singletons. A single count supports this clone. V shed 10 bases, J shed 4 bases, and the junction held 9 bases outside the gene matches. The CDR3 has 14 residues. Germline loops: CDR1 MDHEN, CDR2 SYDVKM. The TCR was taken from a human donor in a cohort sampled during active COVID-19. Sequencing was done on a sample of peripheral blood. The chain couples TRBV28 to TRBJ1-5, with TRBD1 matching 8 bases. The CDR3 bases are TGTGCCATCCACCGGACAGGGAGTAATCAGCCCCAGCATTTT. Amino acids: CAIHRTGSNQPQHF.